These T cell receptor beta chains were read from a single sample in a study of cytomegalovirus exposure and HLA in healthy donors. Measured with immunoSEQ multiplex PCR; TCRdb has only the in-frame clones, and not every one. This table holds some 130,000 clones, approximately 72% found once. Specimen: PBMCs. These receptors originate from a human donor in good health. Both conserved end residues are part of each CDR3. Fields, in order: D gene, J gene, V gene, clone size, CDR3 DNA, CDR3 protein. A D gene is named only where the DNA matches it firmly. Size values are once, few and many counts, or a class for expanded clones, and some rows have none.

d_call: TRBD2
j_call: TRBJ2-3
v_call: TRBV5-1
clone_size: .
cdr3_nt: TGCGCCAGCAGCCCGCAAGGGAGCGGGAGGGGCACAGATACGCAGTATTTT
cdr3_aa: CASSPQGSGRGTDTQYF

d_call: .
j_call: TRBJ2-5
v_call: TRBV7-2
clone_size: .
cdr3_nt: TGTGCCAGCAGCTTAGGGCAAGCGCGAGAGACCCAGTACTTC
cdr3_aa: CASSLGQARETQYF

d_call: .
j_call: TRBJ1-5
v_call: TRBV7-9
clone_size: .
cdr3_nt: TGTGCCAGCAGCCCCCGCGGGGCAGACAATCAGCCCCAGCATTTT
cdr3_aa: CASSPRGADNQPQHF

d_call: TRBD2
j_call: TRBJ2-2
v_call: TRBV19
clone_size: .
cdr3_nt: TGTGCCAGTAGTATCGGGCGGAGCGGGGGGAACACCGGGGAGCTGTTTTTT
cdr3_aa: CASSIGRSGGNTGELFF

d_call: .
j_call: TRBJ1-5
v_call: TRBV27
clone_size: .
cdr3_nt: TGTGCCAGCAGCCTCGGGGGGGGCCAGCCCCAGCATTTT
cdr3_aa: CASSLGGGQPQHF

d_call: .
j_call: TRBJ1-5
v_call: TRBV27
clone_size: few
cdr3_nt: TGTGCCAGCAGTTTAAGCCGCAATCAGCCCCAGCATTTT
cdr3_aa: CASSLSRNQPQHF

d_call: TRBD2
j_call: TRBJ2-3
v_call: TRBV5-1
clone_size: .
cdr3_nt: TGCGCCAGCAGCGCACTAGCGGGGGGGCGCACTAGCACAGATACGCAGTATTTT
cdr3_aa: CASSALAGGRTSTDTQYF

d_call: .
j_call: TRBJ1-1
v_call: TRBV27
clone_size: .
cdr3_nt: TGTGCCAGCAGTTTATCGGGATGGTACGAGAGTGCTGGAGGGGTGAACACTGAAGCTTTCTTT
cdr3_aa: CASSLSGWYESAGGVNTEAFF

d_call: TRBD1
j_call: TRBJ1-2
v_call: TRBV2
clone_size: .
cdr3_nt: TGTGCCCCATCTCCGGACAGGGCCCGTAACTATGGCTACACCTTC
cdr3_aa: CAPSPDRARNYGYTF

d_call: .
j_call: TRBJ2-1
v_call: TRBV15
clone_size: .
cdr3_nt: TGTGCCACCAGCAGGGGACTCACCCCTAATAAGCAGTTCTTC
cdr3_aa: CATSRGLTPNKQFF

d_call: .
j_call: TRBJ1-5
v_call: TRBV21-1
clone_size: .
cdr3_nt: TGTGCCAGCAGTAAAACCCCCGGGGATAGCAATCAGCCCCAGCATTTT
cdr3_aa: CASSKTPGDSNQPQHF

d_call: .
j_call: TRBJ1-5
v_call: TRBV28
clone_size: .
cdr3_nt: TGTGCCAGCACCCCTGGCAGTCAGCCCCAGCATTTT
cdr3_aa: CASTPGSQPQHF

d_call: .
j_call: TRBJ2-1
v_call: TRBV11-2
clone_size: .
cdr3_nt: TGTGCCAGCAGCTTGGCTAGCCCCCCTTACAATGAGCAGTTCTTC
cdr3_aa: CASSLASPPYNEQFF

d_call: TRBD1
j_call: TRBJ1-1
v_call: TRBV5-1
clone_size: .
cdr3_nt: TGCGCCAGCAGCCCGGGCCAGGGGGCAGTGGGCACTGAAGCTTTCTTT
cdr3_aa: CASSPGQGAVGTEAFF

d_call: TRBD1
j_call: TRBJ1-3
v_call: TRBV27
clone_size: .
cdr3_nt: TGTGCCAGCAGCCGTATGGGACAGACGACTGGAAACACCATATATTTT
cdr3_aa: CASSRMGQTTGNTIYF

d_call: TRBD2
j_call: TRBJ2-1
v_call: TRBV5-6
clone_size: .
cdr3_nt: TGTGCCAGCAGCTTGGGCGGGGGGGCCGGGGAGCAGTTCTTC
cdr3_aa: CASSLGGGAGEQFF

d_call: .
j_call: TRBJ2-5
v_call: TRBV7-2
clone_size: .
cdr3_nt: TGTGCCAGCAGCTTAGCCTCGGCGGGGGCCCAAGAGACCCAGTACTTC
cdr3_aa: CASSLASAGAQETQYF

d_call: .
j_call: TRBJ2-5
v_call: TRBV21-1
clone_size: few
cdr3_nt: TGTGCCAGCAGCCGTTACCTAGCGGGAGGGCCCCGAGAGACCCAGTACTTC
cdr3_aa: CASSRYLAGGPRETQYF

d_call: .
j_call: TRBJ1-3
v_call: TRBV30
clone_size: .
cdr3_nt: TGTGCCTGGAGTGATCTCGGGGAAAGAGGAAACACCATATATTTT
cdr3_aa: CAWSDLGERGNTIYF

d_call: TRBD2
j_call: TRBJ2-1
v_call: TRBV7-6
clone_size: few
cdr3_nt: TGTGCCAGCAGCCCGACTAGCGGGGGGAATTACAATGAGCAGTTCTTC
cdr3_aa: CASSPTSGGNYNEQFF

d_call: TRBD2
j_call: TRBJ2-7
v_call: TRBV2
clone_size: .
cdr3_nt: TGTGCCAGCAGTGATTCTTGGGGGGGCTACGAGCAGTACTTC
cdr3_aa: CASSDSWGGYEQYF

d_call: TRBD2
j_call: TRBJ2-7
v_call: TRBV6-5
clone_size: .
cdr3_nt: TGTGCCGTCACCGGGACTAGGGACTACGAGCAGTACTTC
cdr3_aa: CAVTGTRDYEQYF

d_call: TRBD2
j_call: TRBJ2-7
v_call: TRBV2
clone_size: .
cdr3_nt: TGTGCCAGCAATCCTAGCGGGGCGTCCTACGAGCAGTACTTC
cdr3_aa: CASNPSGASYEQYF